The rows below give T cell receptor beta chains drawn from one sample of a study of T cell responses to AZD1222 COVID-19 vaccine. Clones were sequenced by immunoSEQ multiplex PCR, and TCRdb holds only the in-frame ones, with some missing. The data show tens of thousands of clones, 88% seen once. The source was peripheral blood, collected 28 days after the second AZD1222 dose. The receptors derive from an adult who received the AZD1222 COVID-19 vaccine. Each CDR3 is given with its conserved first and last residue. D genes are given only for firm matches. Size values are once, few and many counts, or a class for expanded clones, and some rows have none.

V gene: TRBV3-1/TRBV3-2
D gene: TRBD1
J gene: TRBJ1-6
clone size: .
CDR3 DNA: TGTGCCAGCAGCTCATCGGGACAGAACAATTCACCCCTCCACTTT
CDR3 protein: CASSSSGQNNSPLHF

V gene: TRBV18
D gene: TRBD1
J gene: TRBJ1-1
clone size: .
CDR3 DNA: TGTGCCAGCTCATTTAAGGGCCAGGGGGCTATGAACACTGAAGCTTTCTTT
CDR3 protein: CASSFKGQGAMNTEAFF

V gene: TRBV27
D gene: .
J gene: TRBJ2-7
clone size: .
CDR3 DNA: TGTGCCAGCAGTTTCCTCGGGGTCTACGAGCAGTACTTC
CDR3 protein: CASSFLGVYEQYF

V gene: TRBV6-4
D gene: .
J gene: TRBJ2-1
clone size: medium-sized
CDR3 DNA: TGTGCCAGCAGTGACGAGGGGGACGGCTACAATGAGCAGTTCTTC
CDR3 protein: CASSDEGDGYNEQFF

V gene: TRBV18
D gene: TRBD1
J gene: TRBJ1-1
clone size: .
CDR3 DNA: TGTGCCAGCTTAAGTACAGGGGGAAACATAGAAGCTTTCTTT
CDR3 protein: CASLSTGGNIEAFF

V gene: TRBV2
D gene: TRBD1
J gene: TRBJ1-2
clone size: .
CDR3 DNA: TGTGCCAGCAGTCTTGCCGGGACAGGGAACTATGGCTACACCTTC
CDR3 protein: CASSLAGTGNYGYTF

V gene: TRBV15
D gene: .
J gene: TRBJ2-2
clone size: .
CDR3 DNA: TGTGCCACCAGCACGGGAGTTCTGGCCGCCGGGGAGCTGTTTTTT
CDR3 protein: CATSTGVLAAGELFF

V gene: TRBV6-6
D gene: .
J gene: TRBJ2-7
clone size: .
CDR3 DNA: TGTGCCAGCAGTTACGCAGCCTCCTACGAGCAGTACTTC
CDR3 protein: CASSYAASYEQYF

V gene: TRBV14
D gene: TRBD1
J gene: TRBJ2-1
clone size: .
CDR3 DNA: TGTGCCAGCAGCCGTTGGACAGGCGGCGATGAGCAGTTCTTC
CDR3 protein: CASSRWTGGDEQFF

V gene: TRBV14
D gene: .
J gene: TRBJ1-4
clone size: .
CDR3 DNA: TGTGCCAGCAGCCAACGGCAGGCGGGGACTAATGAAAAACTGTTTTTT
CDR3 protein: CASSQRQAGTNEKLFF

V gene: TRBV15
D gene: .
J gene: TRBJ2-5
clone size: .
CDR3 DNA: TGTGCCACCAGCAGAGATCTGTCTAGCAGAGAGACCCAGTACTTC
CDR3 protein: CATSRDLSSRETQYF

V gene: TRBV5-1
D gene: .
J gene: TRBJ2-1
clone size: .
CDR3 DNA: TGCGCCAGCAGCAAGGGACTTCAAAATGAGCAGTTCTTC
CDR3 protein: CASSKGLQNEQFF

V gene: TRBV27
D gene: .
J gene: TRBJ1-2
clone size: .
CDR3 DNA: TGTGCCAGCAGTTCCCCGCACAACCACAAGGGGAGCTATGGCTACACCTTC
CDR3 protein: CASSSPHNHKGSYGYTF

V gene: TRBV12-3/TRBV12-4
D gene: .
J gene: TRBJ1-6
clone size: .
CDR3 DNA: TGTGCCAGCAGTTTCCGGACAAATTCACCCCTCCACTTT
CDR3 protein: CASSFRTNSPLHF

V gene: TRBV18
D gene: .
J gene: TRBJ1-4
clone size: .
CDR3 DNA: TGTGCCAGCTCACCACGGCAGGATGAAAAACTGTTTTTT
CDR3 protein: CASSPRQDEKLFF

V gene: TRBV18
D gene: TRBD1
J gene: TRBJ1-1
clone size: .
CDR3 DNA: TGTGCCAGCTCTGGGCAGGGGGCCTTTGAAGCTTTCTTT
CDR3 protein: CASSGQGAFEAFF

V gene: TRBV4-2
D gene: TRBD1
J gene: TRBJ1-4
clone size: .
CDR3 DNA: TGTGCCAGCAGCCAAGCTACAGGGGTACTGTTTTTT
CDR3 protein: CASSQATGVLFF

V gene: TRBV18
D gene: .
J gene: TRBJ1-2
clone size: .
CDR3 DNA: TGTGCCAGCTCACCAAGGCGGACGAGAGATAACTATGGCTACACCTTC
CDR3 protein: CASSPRRTRDNYGYTF

V gene: TRBV6-4
D gene: TRBD2
J gene: TRBJ2-1
clone size: .
CDR3 DNA: TGTGCCAGCAGTGACGGTAGCGGGAGCAATGAGCAGTTCTTC
CDR3 protein: CASSDGSGSNEQFF

V gene: TRBV7-8
D gene: .
J gene: TRBJ2-7
clone size: .
CDR3 DNA: TGTGCCAGCAGCTTAATGAGGGTCGAGCAGTACTTC
CDR3 protein: CASSLMRVEQYF

V gene: TRBV6-5
D gene: TRBD1
J gene: TRBJ1-1
clone size: few
CDR3 DNA: TGTGCCAGCAGCCTGGGACAGGGGAACACTGAAGCTTTCTTT
CDR3 protein: CASSLGQGNTEAFF

V gene: TRBV4-2
D gene: .
J gene: TRBJ2-7
clone size: .
CDR3 DNA: TGTGCCAGCAGCCATTTAGGGGGGTCTGCCCCCTACGAGCAGTACTTC
CDR3 protein: CASSHLGGSAPYEQYF

V gene: TRBV2
D gene: TRBD2
J gene: TRBJ2-3
clone size: .
CDR3 DNA: TGTGCCAGCAGTGGGACTAGCGGGGACACAGATACGCAGTATTTT
CDR3 protein: CASSGTSGDTDTQYF

V gene: TRBV27
D gene: TRBD2
J gene: TRBJ2-1
clone size: once
CDR3 DNA: TGTGCCAGCAGACCCCGACTAGCGGGCGACAATGAGCAGTTCTTC
CDR3 protein: CASRPRLAGDNEQFF

V gene: TRBV5-1
D gene: TRBD1
J gene: TRBJ1-2
clone size: .
CDR3 DNA: TGCGCCAGCAGCTCCCAGGGGGATTGGAACTATGGCTACACCTTC
CDR3 protein: CASSSQGDWNYGYTF

V gene: TRBV18
D gene: .
J gene: TRBJ2-5
clone size: .
CDR3 DNA: TGTGCCAGCTCACCGTTGCGTAGGGAACAAGAGACCCAGTACTTC
CDR3 protein: CASSPLRREQETQYF

V gene: TRBV14
D gene: TRBD1
J gene: TRBJ2-1
clone size: .
CDR3 DNA: TGTGCCAGCAGCCAAGGCAGGGGGCTCAGCTCCTACAATGAGCAGTTCTTC
CDR3 protein: CASSQGRGLSSYNEQFF

V gene: TRBV10-3
D gene: .
J gene: TRBJ2-3
clone size: .
CDR3 DNA: TGTGCCATCAGTGAGGTGGGAAGCGGCACTTACACAGATACGCAGTATTTT
CDR3 protein: CAISEVGSGTYTDTQYF

V gene: TRBV18
D gene: TRBD2
J gene: TRBJ2-7
clone size: .
CDR3 DNA: TGTGCCAGCTCACCTGGACTAGCGGGAGAGCAGTACTTC
CDR3 protein: CASSPGLAGEQYF

V gene: TRBV12-3/TRBV12-4
D gene: .
J gene: TRBJ2-7
clone size: .
CDR3 DNA: TGTGCCAGCAGCGGGACGCCTCGCGAGCAGTACTTC
CDR3 protein: CASSGTPREQYF

V gene: TRBV3-1/TRBV3-2
D gene: TRBD2
J gene: TRBJ2-3
clone size: .
CDR3 DNA: TGTGCCAGCAGCCAAACACTAGCGGGAGGCGATACGCAGTATTTT
CDR3 protein: CASSQTLAGGDTQYF

V gene: TRBV25-1
D gene: .
J gene: TRBJ2-3
clone size: .
CDR3 DNA: TGTGCCAGCAGTAAGGGGGGACCCACAGATACGCAGTATTTT
CDR3 protein: CASSKGGPTDTQYF

V gene: TRBV4-2
D gene: .
J gene: TRBJ2-3
clone size: .
CDR3 DNA: TGTGCCAGCAGCCAAGGCTTCGCGACTACACTACTCACAGATACGCAGTATTTT
CDR3 protein: CASSQGFATTLLTDTQYF

V gene: TRBV2
D gene: .
J gene: TRBJ2-5
clone size: .
CDR3 DNA: TGTGCCAGCAGTGGCGTAAGACTCCGCCAAGAGACCCAGTACTTC
CDR3 protein: CASSGVRLRQETQYF

V gene: TRBV5-5
D gene: .
J gene: TRBJ2-7
clone size: .
CDR3 DNA: TGTGCCAGCAGCTATCCCCGCGGAGAATTC
CDR3 protein: CASSYPRGEF

V gene: TRBV28
D gene: .
J gene: TRBJ1-3
clone size: .
CDR3 DNA: TGTGCCAGCAGTTTTCCACAGAGAAACACCATATATTTT
CDR3 protein: CASSFPQRNTIYF

V gene: TRBV6-2/TRBV6-3
D gene: .
J gene: TRBJ1-1
clone size: .
CDR3 DNA: TGTGCCAGCAGTTATTTCCCGGAGATGAACACTGAAGCTTTCTTT
CDR3 protein: CASSYFPEMNTEAFF

V gene: TRBV6-5
D gene: .
J gene: TRBJ2-3
clone size: .
CDR3 DNA: TGTGCCAGCAGTTACGTGGGGGGCACAGATACGCAGTATTTT
CDR3 protein: CASSYVGGTDTQYF

V gene: TRBV4-1
D gene: .
J gene: TRBJ2-7
clone size: .
CDR3 DNA: TGCGCCAGCAGCCAAGGTACCAGGGACCTCTCCTACGAGCAGTACTTC
CDR3 protein: CASSQGTRDLSYEQYF

V gene: TRBV5-5
D gene: TRBD1
J gene: TRBJ2-7
clone size: .
CDR3 DNA: TGTGCCAGCAGCCCCCGGGACAGGGCGTTATACGAGCAGTACTTC
CDR3 protein: CASSPRDRALYEQYF

V gene: TRBV21-1
D gene: .
J gene: TRBJ1-4
clone size: .
CDR3 DNA: TGTGCCAGCAGCGAGGGGACCTCGACCGAGGAAAAACTGTTTTTT
CDR3 protein: CASSEGTSTEEKLFF

V gene: TRBV4-2
D gene: .
J gene: TRBJ1-1
clone size: .
CDR3 DNA: TGTGCCAGCAGCCACCCCCTCTGGCAGGCGAACACTGAAGCTTTCTTT
CDR3 protein: CASSHPLWQANTEAFF

V gene: TRBV19
D gene: .
J gene: TRBJ1-5
clone size: .
CDR3 DNA: TGTGCCAGTAGTATAGCCACCCTGGCAGAACAGCCCCAGCATTTT
CDR3 protein: CASSIATLAEQPQHF

V gene: TRBV18
D gene: .
J gene: TRBJ2-1
clone size: .
CDR3 DNA: TGTGCCAGCTCCCGCGAGGTAAATGAGCAGTTCTTC
CDR3 protein: CASSREVNEQFF

V gene: TRBV6-5
D gene: .
J gene: TRBJ2-2
clone size: few
CDR3 DNA: TGTGCCAGCCGGCCAGGACAATACACCGGGGAGCTGTTTTTT
CDR3 protein: CASRPGQYTGELFF

V gene: TRBV5-5
D gene: .
J gene: TRBJ2-1
clone size: .
CDR3 DNA: TGTGCCAGCAGTGAGGACTCCTACAATGAGCAGTTCTTC
CDR3 protein: CASSEDSYNEQFF

V gene: TRBV5-1
D gene: TRBD2
J gene: TRBJ2-7
clone size: .
CDR3 DNA: TGCGCCAGCAGCTTGCGGCGGGAGGTCTACGAGCAGTACTTC
CDR3 protein: CASSLRREVYEQYF

V gene: TRBV5-6
D gene: .
J gene: TRBJ2-7
clone size: .
CDR3 DNA: TGTGCCAGCAGCTTGAGAGCACAGGGGGGGCCAAGACGGGGCTACGAGCAGTACTTC
CDR3 protein: CASSLRAQGGPRRGYEQYF

V gene: TRBV13
D gene: TRBD2
J gene: TRBJ2-5
clone size: .
CDR3 DNA: TGTGCCAGCAGCCGCCGGATTGGACTAGCGGGAGAGCTAAGTCAAGAGACCCAGTACTTC
CDR3 protein: CASSRRIGLAGELSQETQYF

V gene: TRBV18
D gene: .
J gene: TRBJ2-1
clone size: .
CDR3 DNA: TGTGCCAGCTCACCTAGCGGCCCCCTCGATGAGCAGTTCTTC
CDR3 protein: CASSPSGPLDEQFF

V gene: TRBV29-1
D gene: TRBD2
J gene: TRBJ2-1
clone size: .
CDR3 DNA: TGCAGCGTTGTGGGAGGGCCGGGGAATGAGCAGTTCTTC
CDR3 protein: CSVVGGPGNEQFF

V gene: TRBV5-1
D gene: TRBD2
J gene: TRBJ2-5
clone size: .
CDR3 DNA: TGCGCCAGCAGCTTGTCGGCGGGAGGGCAAGAGACCCAGTACTTC
CDR3 protein: CASSLSAGGQETQYF

V gene: TRBV24-1
D gene: TRBD2
J gene: TRBJ2-1
clone size: .
CDR3 DNA: TGTGCCACCAGTGATTGGGGACTAGCGGGAGACGACAATGAGCAGTTCTTC
CDR3 protein: CATSDWGLAGDDNEQFF